The next 26 T cell receptor beta chains were all read from a single sample in a study of cytomegalovirus exposure and HLA in healthy donors. TCRdb keeps only in-frame clones here, not all; method: immunoSEQ multiplex PCR. The sample lists 160,000 or so clones, approximately 86% seen once, with roughly 3% in the top ten. Specimen: PBMCs. The receptor set was obtained from a man aged 18 to 29 in good health and CMV-seropositive.

The chain employs TRBV9 and TRBJ2-7, with D perhaps matching TRBD1 (6 bases). Trimming pared 0 bases from V and 3 bases from J, leaving 13 bases between. Germline V gene data show CDR1 as SGDLS and CDR2 as YYNGEE. This CDR3 has 15 residues. The CDR3 is CASSVGVGHLYEQYF. The CDR3 bases are TGTGCCAGCAGCGTAGGGGTGGGACACCTCTACGAGCAGTACTTC.

This clone was counted a few times. At one end, the junction sequence differs from germline, possibly due to a read error. This chain uses TRBV14 with TRBJ1-3; D not resolved. In germline, CDR1 is SGHDN, CDR2 FVKESK. The CDR3 runs to 13 residues. CDR3 sequence: CASSQDPGSTIYF. DNA for the CDR3: TGTGCCAGCAGCCAAGATCCGGGAAGCACCATATATTTT. Based on the CDR3 plus reference TRBV14 and TRBJ1-3, the full variable domain is EAGVTQFPSHSVIEKGQTVTLRCDPISGHDNLYWYRRVMGKEIKFLLHFVKESKQDESGMPNNRFLAERTGGTYSTLKVQPAELEDSGVYFCASSQDPGSTIYFGEGSWLTVV.

This chain joins TRBV27 and TRBJ2-7, with 7 bases aligning to TRBD1. The CDR3 runs 13 residues. V lost 0 bases, J lost 12 bases, and 8 bases stayed unmatched. Per germline, CDR1 MNHEY and CDR2 SMNVEV (reference sequence). Written as DNA, the CDR3 is TGTGCCAGCAGTTTATCGACCCAGGGGGAACTGTACTTC. Protein sequence: CASSLSTQGELYF.

The chain employs TRBV4-3 and TRBJ2-7; 8 bases are a match to TRBD1. V was clipped by 9 bases and J by 7 bases; unmatched bases: 5. The CDR3 length is 11 residues. Germline loops: CDR1 LGHNA, CDR2 YSLEER. The CDR3 sequence is CASGQGGEQYF. Written as DNA, the CDR3 is TGCGCCAGTGGACAGGGCGGAGAGCAGTACTTC.

V gene TRBV18 combines with J gene TRBJ2-7, with D perhaps matching TRBD2 (6 bases). CDR1 is KGHSH and CDR2 is LQKENI in the germline V gene. The CDR3 covers 14 residues. V lost 5 bases and J lost 0, with 11 bases in between. CDR3 amino acids: CASSAGTGSYEQYF. CDR3 nucleotides: TGTGCCAGCTCAGCGGGAACGGGCTCCTACGAGCAGTACTTC.

The chain combines TRBV6-5 with TRBJ2-1; the match to TRBD2 covers 9 bases. The CDR3 runs 13 residues. Per the germline V gene, CDR1 is MNHEY and CDR2 is SVGAGI. V dropped 2 bases and J dropped 9; count of bases not matched to a gene: 2. The CDR3 DNA reads as TGTGCCAGCAGTTACGGCGGGGGGGGTGAGCAGTTCTTC. This encodes CASSYGGGGEQFF.

CDR3 region: CASSSAVNTEAFF. In nucleotides, the CDR3 is TGTGCCAGTAGTTCCGCAGTGAACACTGAAGCTTTCTTT. The V gene is TRBV19, the J gene TRBJ1-1; the D is unclear. Deletions cut 5 bases from V and 0 bases from J, with 7 bases between. From germline, CDR1 is LNHDA and CDR2 SQIVND (reference sequence). This CDR3 contains 13 residues.

This chain joins TRBV13 and TRBJ2-1, with 7 positions matching TRBD2. The CDR3 has 14 residues. Germline loops: CDR1 PRHDT, CDR2 FYEKMQ (reference sequence). V dropped 4 bases and J dropped 5; count of bases not matched to a gene: 5. The CDR3 region is CASSWPSGDNEQFF. The CDR3 region has the DNA TGTGCCAGCAGCTGGCCCAGCGGGGACAATGAGCAGTTCTTC.

This clone was detected once. J is TRBJ1-2 and V is TRBV19, with D perhaps TRBD1 (5 bases). This CDR3 contains 15 residues. CDR1 is LNHDA and CDR2 is SQIVND in the germline V gene (reference sequence). The ends were cut back, 3 bases at V and 2 bases at J, with 13 bases in the middle. The CDR3 DNA follows: TGTGCCAGTAGTATCCCGACAGTCCCCAACTATGGCTACACCTTC. Translated, it gives CASSIPTVPNYGYTF.

The chain recombines TRBV7-9 with TRBJ2-7, with 10 bases identical to TRBD2. The CDR3 runs to 16 residues. Germline assignment: CDR1 SEHNR and CDR2 FQNEAQ (reference sequence). Trimming removed 3 bases from V and 4 bases from J; junction bases left unmatched: 9. CDR3 bases: TGTGCCAGCAGCTTTTCCGTAGGGACTAGCGTTTACGAGCAGTACTTC. It yields the protein CASSFSVGTSVYEQYF.

This clone has a single count. This chain joins TRBV30 and TRBJ1-4, with D perhaps TRBD1 (6 bases). Germline CDR1 and CDR2: GTSNPN and SVGIG (reference sequence). The CDR3 loop spans 12 amino acids. The V end was cut by 0 bases, the J end by 7 bases, with 6 bases between. The CDR3 protein is CAWSVQGEKLFF. The CDR3 region has the DNA TGTGCCTGGAGTGTACAGGGTGAAAAACTGTTTTTT.

The chain combines TRBV19 with TRBJ2-7; the D is unclear. V was trimmed by 3 bases and J by 2 bases, leaving 8 bases between them. The CDR3 is 13 residues long. Germline CDR1 and CDR2: LNHDA and SQIVND (reference sequence). The CDR3 bases are TGTGCCAGTAGTATCGGTCAGGCCTACGAGCAGTACTTC. Translation gives CASSIGQAYEQYF.

In its sample, this clone was seen once. The rearrangement uses TRBV5-6 and TRBJ1-5, with 7 positions matching TRBD1. Germline CDR1 and CDR2: SGHDT and YYEEEE. Trimming at V came to 3 bases and at J to 4 bases, leaving 7 bases not matched to a gene. The CDR3 consists of 15 residues. In DNA, the CDR3 is TGTGCCAGCAGCTCCGGGACAGCCCCTAATCAGCCCCAGCATTTT. The encoded protein is CASSSGTAPNQPQHF. The variable domain in full, completed from reference TRBV5-6 and TRBJ1-5, reads DAGVTQSPTHLIKTRGQQVTLRCSPKSGHDTVSWYQQALGQGPQFIFQYYEEEERQRGNFPDRFSGHQFPNYSSELNVNALLLGDSALYLCASSSGTAPNQPQHFGDGTRLSIL.

The chain joins TRBV2 to TRBJ2-5; 7 nucleotides align to TRBD1. In germline, CDR1 is SNHLY, CDR2 FYNNEI. The CDR3 runs 15 residues. With 5 bases clipped from V and 2 bases from J, the junction kept 8 bases outside the gene matches. The CDR3 DNA is TGTGCCAGCAGTCCGGGGACAGCTATACAAGAGACCCAGTACTTC. This translates into CASSPGTAIQETQYF.

Concerning this clone itself: Other DNA sequences of this sample code for an identical CDR3. The genes are TRBV7-2 and TRBJ2-3; D not certain. The V end lost 5 bases, the J end lost 2 bases, and 5 bases lay between the germline ends. Germline CDR1 reads SGHTA; CDR2 reads FQGNSA. CDR3 size: 12 residues. CDR3 nucleotide sequence: TGTGCCAGCAGCCCATTCACAGATACGCAGTATTTT. Its protein product is CASSPFTDTQYF.

The chain joins TRBV7-6 to TRBJ2-7, with D maybe TRBD2 (5 bases). This CDR3 has 14 amino acids. The germline V and J ends were trimmed by 1 base and 3 bases, with 10 bases remaining between them. CDR1 is SGHVS and CDR2 is FNYEAQ in the germline V gene. CDR3 in amino acids: CASSLGLTSYEQYF. CDR3 DNA: TGTGCCAGCAGCTTAGGTTTAACTAGCTACGAGCAGTACTTC. Full variable domain (outside the CDR3, taken from reference TRBV7-6 and TRBJ2-7): GAGVSQSPRYKVTKRGQDVALRCDPISGHVSLYWYRQALGQGPEFLTYFNYEAQQDKSGLPNDRFSAERPEGSISTLTIQRTEQRDSAMYRCASSLGLTSYEQYFGPGTRLTVT.

The chain recombines TRBV2 with TRBJ1-1; the D is unclear. The CDR3 consists of 10 residues. V was pared by 8 bases and J by 11 bases, with 12 bases between. Germline values: CDR1 SNHLY, CDR2 FYNNEI. The CDR3: CASGRGEAFF. CDR3 nucleotide sequence: TGTGCCAGCGGTCGTGGGGAGGCTTTCTTT.

The chain employs TRBV7-2 and TRBJ2-7; no clear D gene. CDR1 is SGHTA and CDR2 is FQGNSA in the germline V gene. This CDR3 comprises 13 residues. Between the trimmed V and J ends, which lost 5 bases and 0 bases, there was a span of 8 bases. The CDR3 loop is CASSHGVSYEQYF. The CDR3 DNA reads as TGTGCCAGCAGCCACGGAGTCTCCTACGAGCAGTACTTC. Using reference TRBV7-2 and TRBJ2-7 for the parts outside the CDR3, the full variable domain is GAGVSQSPSNKVTEKGKDVELRCDPISGHTALYWYRQSLGQGLEFLIYFQGNSAPDKSGLPSDRFSAERTGGSVSTLTIQRTQQEDSAVYLCASSHGVSYEQYFGPGTRLTVT.

The chain couples TRBV4-3 to TRBJ2-7; 11 bases line up with TRBD1. The CDR3 runs 17 residues. The germline V gene encodes CDR1 LGHNA and CDR2 YSLEER. Trimming at V came to 0 bases and at J to 7 bases, leaving 11 bases not matched to a gene. The CDR3 DNA sequence: TGCGCCAGCAGCCAAGATCCTCATGGACAGGGGGCTGGAGAGCAGTACTTC. It translates to CASSQDPHGQGAGEQYF.

This chain links TRBV7-2 with TRBJ1-1, with 7 bases lining up with TRBD1. CDR3 size: 13 residues. CDR1 is SGHTA, CDR2 FQGNSA, per germline. Trimming cost V 4 bases and J 4 bases; bases outside gene matches: 3. The CDR3 DNA reads as TGTGCCAGCAGCTCCCCAGGGGGCACTGAAGCTTTCTTT. Its protein product is CASSSPGGTEAFF.

The rearrangement uses TRBV6-5 and TRBJ1-2; perhaps TRBD1 as D (6 bases). The CDR3 is 14 residues long. V lost 6 bases and J lost 0, with 11 bases in between. CDR1 and CDR2 (germline): MNHEY, SVGAGI. The CDR3 loop is CASRADRSNYGYTF. The CDR3 DNA reads TGTGCCAGCAGAGCTGACAGGTCTAACTATGGCTACACCTTC.

The CDR3 DNA reads as TGTGCCAGCAGCCCACAGGGCACCGGGGAGCTGTTTTTT. This sequence encodes CASSPQGTGELFF. The chain carries TRBV7-3 and TRBJ2-2; possibly TRBD1 for D (6 bases). Between the trimmed V and J ends, which lost 5 bases and 4 bases, there was a span of 8 bases. CDR1 and CDR2 from the germline V gene are SGHTA and FQGTGA. The CDR3 sequence is 13 residues long. Supplemented by reference TRBV7-3 and TRBJ2-2, the full variable domain reads GAGVSQTPSNKVTEKGKYVELRCDPISGHTALYWYRQSLGQGPEFLIYFQGTGAADDSGLPNDRFFAVRPEGSVSTLKIQRTERGDSAVYLCASSPQGTGELFFGEGSRLTVL.

This clone was seen a few times. The chain is built from TRBV4-3 and TRBJ2-2; D is perhaps TRBD1 (5 bases). Trimming cost V 2 bases and J 1 base, with 11 bases left between them. The CDR3 contains 16 residues. CDR1 is LGHNA, CDR2 YSLEER, per germline. The CDR3 reads CASSQFWGLNTGELFF. CDR3 in DNA: TGCGCCAGCAGCCAATTTTGGGGCCTGAACACCGGGGAGCTGTTTTTT.

This chain uses TRBV27 with TRBJ2-1, with TRBD2 matching 11 bases. V dropped 1 base and J dropped 5; count of bases not matched to a gene: 7. This CDR3 spans 17 amino acids. Germline lookup yields CDR1 MNHEY and CDR2 SMNVEV (reference sequence). As DNA, the CDR3 is TGTGCCAGCAGTTTATTCGCTTTAGCGGGAGGGGACAATGAGCAGTTCTTC. Translated, it gives CASSLFALAGGDNEQFF.

The genes are TRBV7-3 and TRBJ2-1; 8 bases align to TRBD2. This CDR3 contains 14 residues. Germline V lookup: CDR1 SGHTA, CDR2 FQGTGA. V shed 5 bases and J 10 bases; nucleotides not matched to a gene: 10. As DNA, the CDR3 is TGTGCCAGCAGCAGTCTTTCCGGGGGGGCCGAGCAGTTCTTC. Its translation: CASSSLSGGAEQFF.

The chain joins TRBV25-1 to TRBJ2-1, with D maybe TRBD2 (6 bases). The CDR3 length is 16 residues. Trimming shortened V by 1 base and J by 7 bases, and 17 bases separated the two germline ends. CDR1 MGHDK and CDR2 SYGVNS come from the germline V gene. CDR3 sequence (DNA): TGTGCCAGCAGTGAATCTCCCGGACTACCAGGGAATGAGCAGTTCTTC. Translated, it gives CASSESPGLPGNEQFF.